This entry describes one T cell receptor (beta chain). What antigen it recognizes has not been identified. Per-nucleotide qualities are absent, and no much larger clonotype sits a single base away. This sample is drawn from a study of immune evolution from preneoplasia to lung adenocarcinoma (dated by TCRdb to the early 2020s). For the wider study: HLA loss of heterozygosity was observed in approximately 7%, 15% and 30% of AIS, MIA and ADC lesions, respectively, and was not observed in any AAH lesions. Immune contexture across lung adenocarcinoma precursors and invasive adenocarcinoma was profiled using immune gene expression, TCR sequencing and multiplex immunofluorescence. Resected precursor lesions (AAH, AIS, MIA) and invasive adenocarcinomas were compared against paired morphologically normal lung tissue. Sample size was determined by specimen availability and not by a prior power calculation. The immune data were integrated with whole exome sequencing and methylation data from the same cohort of nodules. The overall cohort comprised 45 to 65 patients with pulmonary nodules who underwent surgical resection. The TCR sequencing data were obtained from 45 to 60 patients. It was reported in the study that approximately 99 samples were used for TCR sequencing. POLYSOLVER was used to infer class I HLA alleles from exome data, and LOHHLA was used to detect allele-specific HLA loss.

The V end loses 2 bases and the J end loses 12 bases, and a stretch of 11 bases separates them. Taken from cysteine to phenylalanine, the CDR3 has 11 residues. The only DNA kept is the CDR3, 33 bases in frame from the first base. The germline V gene yields SGHDT for CDR1 and YYEEEE for CDR2. Using the immunoSEQ hsTCRbeta Kit, TCR beta CDR3 regions were sequenced from DNA. Per the authors' processing: The ImmunoSEQ Analyzer was used to analyse the TCR sequencing data. T cell clonality was defined as 1 minus Pielou's evenness computed on productive rearrangements. To measure T cell diversity, the inverse Simpson index was applied to productive templates. T cell density was defined as TCR beta template counts normalized to usable DNA, with usable DNA estimated by amplification and sequencing of housekeeping genes. TCR metrics were compared across histologic stages using two-sided Kruskal-Wallis tests. Here the immuneACCESS table is served through TCRdb, limited to in-frame sequences with V and J called. Missing clones are a known gap in these copies; in checked studies unresolved V genes cover under half, and the rest lacks a known reason. D and trimming were read from the DNA, whereas the V and J calls and clone size are those reported in that table. This sample comprises about 9,500 clones, nearly 90% of them detected only once. The top ten clonotypes cover over 2% of the sample.

Patients underwent resection in Japan or China between about 2014 and 2018. Two lung cancer pathologists independently reviewed H&E slides to confirm the histologic diagnosis of every case. For nucleic acid extraction, premalignant or tumor cells were enriched by macro-dissection following pathologic assessment. The AllPrep DNA/RNA FFPE Kit was used to isolate DNA from FFPE tissue. Study-wide findings and limitations: Normal lung had the highest top T cell clone frequencies, and these frequencies appeared to fall progressively from AAH through AIS, MIA and invasive adenocarcinoma. Because all patients were from Japan and China, applicability to Western populations was uncertain. Findings were based on association rather than direct causation; larger cohorts with long-term follow-up and longitudinal biopsies were deemed needed. T cell clonality was highest in KRAS-mutant nodules compared with EGFR-mutant or double wild-type lesions. Clonality was highest in normal lung, while later-stage lesions appeared to show lower clonality but higher T cell density and diversity.

The chain is encoded by TRBV5-6 joined to TRBJ1-1; perhaps TRBD1 is the D gene, with 6 bases matching. This receptor was taken from a person aged 70 to 85 with invasive lung adenocarcinoma. Sequenced sample: FFPE invasive lung adenocarcinoma tissue. What this sample's cell subset or site label stands for: frankly invasive lung adenocarcinoma (ADC). CDR3 loop: CASSLQGISFF. The DNA sequence follows: TGTGCCAGCAGCTTACAGGGTATATCTTTCTTT.